One sample yielded the 13 T cell receptor beta chains listed below, sequenced in a study of T cell repertoires in cytomegalovirus infection. TCRdb reprocessed the reads with MiXCR, giving one entry per CDR3 protein. Of roughly 230,000 distinct CDR3 sequences listed, approximately 17% are singletons. The sample was CD8+ T cells from PBMCs. These receptors were taken from a human donor in good health (CMV status not recorded). Some clones in this sample may be carry-over from other donors' samples.

To note about this clonotype: One junction end does not reproduce the germline sequence, and a read error may be involved. V is TRBV5-8 and J is TRBJ2-1; D perhaps matches TRBD1 (6 bases). The germline gives CDR1 SGHTS, CDR2 YDEGEE. The CDR3 covers 15 residues. The CDR3 spells CASSRQWTADNERFF. The CDR3 DNA sequence: TGTGCCAGCAGCCGCCAGTGGACAGCCGACAATGAGCGGTTCTTC.

The J gene is TRBJ2-5, the V gene TRBV12-3 or TRBV12-4; 8 bases fit TRBD2. This CDR3 contains 13 residues. V lost 6 bases and J lost 2; bases outside the gene matches: 2. CDR3 nucleotides: TGTGCCAGCAGGTCGGGGGGGCAAGAGACCCAGTACTTC. Translation: CASRSGGQETQYF.

This clonotype was picked up many times. This sequence joins TRBV7-9 and TRBJ1-1; no firm D call. Germline V gene sequence: CDR1 SEHNR, CDR2 FQNEAQ (reference sequence). V lost 2 bases and J 3 bases, leaving 7 bases between the germline ends. The CDR3 length is 13 residues. CDR3 bases: TGTGCCAGCAGCTTACAACAGTACACTGAAGCTTTCTTT. This sequence encodes CASSLQQYTEAFF.

The chain is built from TRBV11-2 and TRBJ2-7, with D tentatively TRBD2 (5 bases). V was clipped by 2 bases and J by 0 bases, with 8 bases between them. From germline, CDR1 is SGHAT and CDR2 FQNNGV. This CDR3 contains 14 residues. CDR3 loop: CASSLRGYSYEQYF. The CDR3 bases are TGTGCCAGCAGCTTACGAGGGTACTCCTACGAGCAGTACTTC.

This chain joins TRBV14 and TRBJ1-1; 8 bases are shared with TRBD1. CDR1 and CDR2 (germline): SGHDN, FVKESK. The CDR3 consists of 14 residues. After removal of 5 bases from V and 4 bases from J, the junction contained 6 bases not matched to a gene. CDR3 protein: CASSGQGFSTEAFF. The CDR3 DNA reads TGTGCCAGCAGCGGACAGGGTTTTTCCACTGAAGCTTTCTTT. Together with reference TRBV14 and TRBJ1-1, the CDR3 gives the full variable domain: EAGVTQFPSHSVIEKGQTVTLRCDPISGHDNLYWYRRVMGKEIKFLLHFVKESKQDESGMPNNRFLAERTGGTYSTLKVQPAELEDSGVYFCASSGQGFSTEAFFGQGTRLTVV.

This clonotype was counted at least ten times. V usage is TRBV28 and J usage is TRBJ2-7, with D perhaps TRBD1 (6 bases). Looked up from germline, CDR1 is MDHEN and CDR2 is SYDVKM. V was shortened by 6 bases and J by 3 bases, with 12 bases between the two germline ends. The CDR3 is 13 residues long. The CDR3 loop is CASRPTGYYEQYF. The CDR3 bases are TGTGCCAGCAGGCCGACAGGATACTACGAGCAGTACTTC. Based on the CDR3 plus reference TRBV28 and TRBJ2-7, the full variable domain is DVKVTQSSRYLVKRTGEKVFLECVQDMDHENMFWYRQDPGLGLRLIYFSYDVKMKEKGDIPEGYSVSREKKERFSLILESASTNQTSMYLCASRPTGYYEQYFGPGTRLTVT.

This clonotype was seen only a few times. CDR3 nucleotides: TGTGCCAGCAGCGGGGGACGGACCGCAACTAATGAAAAACTGTTTTTT. This encodes CASSGGRTATNEKLFF. This rearrangement joins TRBV7-9 to TRBJ1-4, with a tentative D call TRBD1 (5 bases). The V and J ends lost 5 bases and 0 bases respectively, with 13 bases between them. Germline CDR1 is SEHNR and CDR2 is FQNEAQ (reference sequence). The CDR3 spans 16 residues.

This clonotype has only a few counts. The chain employs TRBV18 and TRBJ2-1; D may be TRBD2 (7 bases). The CDR3 is 16 amino acids. V dropped 1 base and J dropped 6 bases, with 16 bases sitting between them. From germline, CDR1 is KGHSH and CDR2 LQKENI. The CDR3 DNA follows: TGTGCCAGCTCACCACTTGAGGGGGGGCCGACCAATGAGCAGTTCTTC. It encodes CASSPLEGGPTNEQFF.

This clonotype was found a few times. The chain joins TRBV6-5 to TRBJ2-6, with D hard to call. The CDR3 extends over 15 amino acids. V was clipped by 7 bases and J by 0 bases, with 10 bases between them. Per the germline V gene, CDR1 is MNHEY and CDR2 is SVGAGI. CDR3: CASNGRFSGANVLTF. CDR3 DNA: TGTGCCAGCAACGGACGGTTCTCTGGGGCCAACGTCCTGACTTTC.

This clonotype occurred a few times. V is TRBV12-3 or TRBV12-4 and J is TRBJ1-2; no definite D call. The V end lost 0 bases, the J end lost 0 bases, and 17 bases lay between the germline ends. The CDR3 runs 18 residues. CDR3 protein: CASSLAGWLAEPNYGYTF. The CDR3 DNA reads TGTGCCAGCAGTTTAGCGGGATGGTTGGCAGAGCCTAACTATGGCTACACCTTC.

The chain combines TRBV4-3 with TRBJ1-4, with a tentative D call TRBD1 (5 bases). Germline loops: CDR1 LGHNA, CDR2 YSLEER. V was cut by 0 bases and J by 1 base, with 15 bases left in between. This CDR3 comprises 18 residues. CDR3 protein: CASSQESGYTLTNEKLFF. The CDR3 DNA reads TGCGCCAGCAGCCAAGAGTCAGGGTACACCTTAACTAATGAAAAACTGTTTTTT.

The chain links TRBV7-9 to TRBJ2-7; 9 nucleotides match TRBD1. Germline CDR1 SEHNR, CDR2 FQNEAQ (reference sequence). The CDR3 runs 15 residues. The V segment lost 2 bases and the J segment 1 base; nucleotides outside the gene matches: 3. The CDR3 DNA follows: TGTGCCAGCAGCTTAACCGGACAGGGGTCCTACGAGCAGTACTTC. The encoded protein is CASSLTGQGSYEQYF.

This clonotype was seen a handful of times. This chain uses TRBV6-2 or TRBV6-3 with TRBJ2-7; D call uncertain. Trimming removed 5 bases from V and 2 bases from J, with 10 bases in between. The CDR3 has 13 amino acids. The germline gives CDR1 MNHEY, CDR2 SVGEGT. Written as DNA, the CDR3 is TGTGCCAGCAGTCGGGCCGAAACCTACGAGCAGTACTTC. This sequence encodes CASSRAETYEQYF.